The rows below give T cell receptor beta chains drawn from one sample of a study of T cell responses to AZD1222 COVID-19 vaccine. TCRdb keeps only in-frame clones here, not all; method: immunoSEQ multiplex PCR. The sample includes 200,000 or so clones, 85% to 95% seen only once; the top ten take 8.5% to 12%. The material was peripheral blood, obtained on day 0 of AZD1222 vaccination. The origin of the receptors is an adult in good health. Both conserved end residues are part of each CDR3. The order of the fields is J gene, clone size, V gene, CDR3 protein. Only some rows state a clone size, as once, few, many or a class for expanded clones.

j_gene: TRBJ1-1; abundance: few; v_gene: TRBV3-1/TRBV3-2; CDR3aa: CASTQSLARGQAEAFF
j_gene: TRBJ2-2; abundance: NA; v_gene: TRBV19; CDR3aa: CASSTGQHRAGELFF
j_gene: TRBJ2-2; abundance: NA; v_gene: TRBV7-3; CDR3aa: CASSLTMSANTGELFF
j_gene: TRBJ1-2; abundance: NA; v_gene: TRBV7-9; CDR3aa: CASSPHGGRFYGYTF
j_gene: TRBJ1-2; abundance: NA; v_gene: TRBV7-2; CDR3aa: CASSGTRQGLGGYTF
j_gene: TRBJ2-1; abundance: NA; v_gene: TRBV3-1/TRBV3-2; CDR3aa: CASSQKDPRASGGAFF
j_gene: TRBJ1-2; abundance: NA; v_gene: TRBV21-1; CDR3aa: CASSMKGAKWYGYTF
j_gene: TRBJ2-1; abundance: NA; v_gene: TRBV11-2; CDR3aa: CASSLTSIRDRAIAGVGEQFF
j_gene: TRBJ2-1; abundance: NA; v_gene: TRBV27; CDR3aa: CASRALQGKNEQFF
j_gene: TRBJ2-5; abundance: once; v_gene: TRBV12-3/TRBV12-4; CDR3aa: CASSLSTAETQYF
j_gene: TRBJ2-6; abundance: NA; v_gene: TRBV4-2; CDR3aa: CASSQETVSGANVLTF
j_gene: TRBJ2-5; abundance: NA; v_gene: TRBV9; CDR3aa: CASSADAGGGGETQYF
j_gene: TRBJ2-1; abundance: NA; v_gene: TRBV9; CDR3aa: CASSPSGGSYNEQFF
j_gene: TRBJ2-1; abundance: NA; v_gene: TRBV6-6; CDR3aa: CASRVAGLIRGDEQFF
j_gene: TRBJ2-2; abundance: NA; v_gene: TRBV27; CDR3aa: CASSLRGKDTGELFF
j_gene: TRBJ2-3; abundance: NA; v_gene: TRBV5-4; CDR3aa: CASSLDFGADTQYF
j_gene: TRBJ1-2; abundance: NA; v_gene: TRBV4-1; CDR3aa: CASSRGGAVTNGYTF
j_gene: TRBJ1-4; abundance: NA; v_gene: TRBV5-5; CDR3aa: CASSLAGTGNEKLFF
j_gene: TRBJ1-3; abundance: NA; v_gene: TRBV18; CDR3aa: CASSLSTRRVAGNTIYF
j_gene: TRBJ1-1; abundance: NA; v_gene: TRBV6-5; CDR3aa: CASRYRVNTEAFF
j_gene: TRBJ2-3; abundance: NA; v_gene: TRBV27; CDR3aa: CASRYYDTQYF
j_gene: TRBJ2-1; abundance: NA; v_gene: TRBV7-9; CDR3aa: CASSLSMWGTAAYNEQFF
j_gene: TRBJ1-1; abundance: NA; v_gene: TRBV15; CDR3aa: CATSRGAGGVTEAFF
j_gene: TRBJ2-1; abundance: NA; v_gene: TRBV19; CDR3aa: CASSRVDPSNEQFF
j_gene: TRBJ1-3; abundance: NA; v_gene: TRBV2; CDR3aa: CASIFTSSGNTIYF
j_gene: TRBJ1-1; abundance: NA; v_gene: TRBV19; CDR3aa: CASSKGLDTEAFF
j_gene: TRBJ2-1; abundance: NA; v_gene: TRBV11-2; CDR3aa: CASSLFSRGDEQFF
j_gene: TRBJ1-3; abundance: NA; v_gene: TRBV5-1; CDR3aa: CASSVGTGLNTIYF
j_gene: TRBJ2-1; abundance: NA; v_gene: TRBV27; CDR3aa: CASSFGSSSYNEQFF
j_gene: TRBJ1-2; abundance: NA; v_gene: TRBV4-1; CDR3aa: CASRGSRDGNGYTF
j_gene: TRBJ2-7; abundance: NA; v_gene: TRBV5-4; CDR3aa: CASSLTGGYEQYF
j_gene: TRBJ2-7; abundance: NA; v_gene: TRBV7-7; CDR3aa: CASSSSMNGLAGYEQYF
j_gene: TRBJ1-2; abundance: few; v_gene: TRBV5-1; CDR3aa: CASSFGTGKTNYGYTF
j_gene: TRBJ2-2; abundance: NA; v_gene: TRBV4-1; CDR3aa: CASSPPLAGGRTGELFF
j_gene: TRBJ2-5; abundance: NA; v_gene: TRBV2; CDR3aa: CASTERYTQETQYF
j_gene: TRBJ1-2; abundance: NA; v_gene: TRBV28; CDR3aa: CASNTGGARYGYTF
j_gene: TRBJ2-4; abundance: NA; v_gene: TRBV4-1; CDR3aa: CASSQGVRGAVGAKNIQYF
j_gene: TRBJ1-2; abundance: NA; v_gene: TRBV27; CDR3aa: CASSLSSGYTF
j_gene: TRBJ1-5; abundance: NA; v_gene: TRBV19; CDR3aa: CASSNRYSNQPQHF
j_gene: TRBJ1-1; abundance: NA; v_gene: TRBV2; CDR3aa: CASRATGGTTEAFF
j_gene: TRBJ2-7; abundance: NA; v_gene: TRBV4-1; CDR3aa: CASSFQAGYSYEQYF
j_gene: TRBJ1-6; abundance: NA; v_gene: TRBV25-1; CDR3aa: CATQDGNSPLHF
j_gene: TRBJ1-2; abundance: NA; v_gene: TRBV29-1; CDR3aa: CSVSLTGDGYTF
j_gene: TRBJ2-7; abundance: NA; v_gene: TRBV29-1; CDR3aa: CSVGDRGNEQYF